This passage covers 11 T cell receptor beta chains from one sample sequenced in a study of T cell repertoires in ileal Crohn's disease (dated by TCRdb to about 2019). The library was generated by the immunoSEQ multiplex PCR assay. Imported from immuneACCESS, the table was reduced by TCRdb to in-frame sequences with V and J called. These copies leave out some clones; in studies compared against another copy, an unresolved V gene accounts for under half, and the cause of the remainder is not known. The sample table holds about 13,000 clones, of which roughly 73% were seen once. Jointly, the top ten make up approximately 8.6% of the sample. The intended sense of this specimen's time point label: neoterminal ileum biopsy at postoperative endoscopy, about 6 months after surgery. Specimen: ileal tissue. These receptors originate from an adult with Crohn's disease.

This sequence joins TRBV19 and TRBJ2-7; TRBD1 might be the D (6 bases). The CDR3 runs 14 residues. V was clipped by 1 base and J by 2 bases, with 9 bases between them. Germline CDR1 and CDR2: LNHDA and SQIVND (reference sequence). CDR3 sequence: CASSIARGPYEQYF. The CDR3, as DNA: TGTGCCAGTAGTATAGCCAGGGGCCCCTACGAGCAGTACTTC.

This clone has just a few counts. The J gene is TRBJ2-7, the V gene TRBV4-2; 7 bases align to TRBD2. J was trimmed by 3 bases and V by 0 bases; bases with no gene match: 8. Germline V lookup: CDR1 LGHNA, CDR2 YNFKEQ. This CDR3 is built from 16 residues. Here the CDR3 reads CASSQDWPGGSYEQYF. CDR3 bases: TGTGCCAGCAGCCAAGATTGGCCGGGAGGAAGCTACGAGCAGTACTTC.

The chain has TRBV19 and TRBJ2-3; 9 nucleotides match TRBD2. The CDR3 extends over 16 amino acids. The germline gives CDR1 LNHDA, CDR2 SQIVND (reference sequence). V was pared by 3 bases and J by 2 bases, with 6 bases of the junction left unmatched. The chain's CDR3 is CASSIGLAGFTDTQYF. The CDR3 nucleotides read TGTGCCAGTAGTATCGGGCTAGCGGGGTTCACAGATACGCAGTATTTT.

The V call is TRBV5-1, the J call TRBJ1-1; D gene ambiguous. CDR1 is SGHRS and CDR2 is YFSETQ in the germline V gene. V lost 0 bases, J lost 0 bases, and 9 bases lay in between. The CDR3 sequence is 15 residues long. The CDR3 loop reads CASSLEFRVNTEAFF. Written as DNA, the CDR3 is TGCGCCAGCAGCTTGGAGTTTAGAGTGAACACTGAAGCTTTCTTT.

V usage is TRBV6-4 and J usage is TRBJ1-6; D unclear. Germline-derived CDR1 and CDR2 are MRHNA and SNTAGT. Between the trimmed V and J ends, which lost 4 bases and 10 bases, there was a span of 14 bases. The CDR3 loop spans 14 amino acids. The CDR3 here is CASSVDGVGSPLHF. The CDR3 region has the DNA TGTGCCAGCAGTGTTGACGGAGTAGGATCACCCCTCCACTTT.

The J gene is TRBJ1-2, the V gene TRBV14; D not resolved. The CDR3 is 13 amino acids. Trimming stripped 4 bases from V and 3 bases from J, with 9 bases between. Germline CDR1 is SGHDN and CDR2 is FVKESK. The CDR3 coding sequence is TGTGCCAGCAGCCCGACACTGCACTATGGCTACACCTTC. Amino acid sequence: CASSPTLHYGYTF.

The chain has TRBV7-8 and TRBJ2-7; TRBD2 matches 9 bases. J lost 5 bases, V lost 3 bases, and 8 bases had no gene match. CDR1 and CDR2 (germline): SGHVS, FQNEAQ. The CDR3 is 15 amino acids. The CDR3 is CASSFNAGGLDEQYF. For the CDR3, the DNA is TGTGCCAGCAGCTTCAATGCGGGGGGGCTGGACGAGCAGTACTTC.

This clone is termed medium-sized. The V and J genes are TRBV9 and TRBJ2-3; D call uncertain. Germline V gene lookup returns CDR1 SGDLS and CDR2 YYNGEE. The ends were cut back, 7 bases at V and 8 bases at J, with 11 bases in the middle. This CDR3 has 11 amino acids. The DNA for the CDR3 is TGTGCCAGCGGGTATTGGGGTACGCAGTATTTT. Residues: CASGYWGTQYF.

In DNA form, the CDR3 reads TGCGCCAGCAGCGGAGGTATGAACTATGGCTACACCTTC. This translates into CASSGGMNYGYTF. The J gene is TRBJ1-2, the V gene TRBV5-1; D remains ambiguous. Germline loops: CDR1 SGHRS, CDR2 YFSETQ. Between the trimmed V and J ends, which lost 4 bases and 2 bases, there was a span of 9 bases. This CDR3 contains 13 residues.

This clone was counted between two and nine times. Distinct nucleotide sequences in the sample also encode this CDR3. CDR3 DNA: TGCGCCAGCAGCTTAGCGGTGAGCTCCTACGAGCAGTACTTC. Encoded protein: CASSLAVSSYEQYF. The V call is TRBV5-1, the J call TRBJ2-7; tentative D call: TRBD2 (5 bases). Trimming pared 2 bases from V and 0 bases from J, leaving 9 bases between. Germline loops: CDR1 SGHRS, CDR2 YFSETQ. The CDR3 extends over 14 amino acids.

This rearrangement joins TRBV29-1 to TRBJ1-2; 10 bases line up with TRBD1. The CDR3 is made up of 13 amino acids. Germline CDR1 reads SQVTM; CDR2 reads ANQGSEA. V shed 7 bases and J 5 bases; nucleotides not matched to a gene: 7. CDR3 loop: CSGETGGVYGYTF. The CDR3 nucleotides read TGCAGCGGTGAGACAGGGGGCGTATATGGCTACACCTTC.